Listed here are 21 T cell receptor beta chains from one sample, sequenced in a study of blood T cell repertoires in COVID-19. TCRdb keeps only in-frame clones here, not all; method: immunoSEQ multiplex PCR. The table shows about 250,000 clones, with around 88% occurring only once. The sample consisted of peripheral blood. The receptors derive from an elderly man with acute or convalescent COVID-19.

This CDR3 is CASSLGLASNTGELFF. The CDR3 nucleotides read TGCGCCAGCAGCTTGGGACTAGCTTCGAACACCGGGGAGCTGTTTTTT. The chain joins TRBV5-1 to TRBJ2-2; 7 bases map to TRBD2. CDR3 length: 16 residues. The germline gives CDR1 SGHRS, CDR2 YFSETQ. J was trimmed by 0 bases and V by 0 bases; bases with no gene match: 2. Using reference TRBV5-1 and TRBJ2-2 for the parts outside the CDR3, the full variable domain is KAGVTQTPRYLIKTRGQQVTLSCSPISGHRSVSWYQQTPGQGLQFLFEYFSETQRNKGNFPGRFSGRQFSNSRSEMNVSTLELGDSALYLCASSLGLASNTGELFFGEGSRLTVL.

Written as DNA, the CDR3 is TGTGCCAGTAGCAACCCGGTTGGTTCAGGGACCCAGTACTTC. The encoded protein is CASSNPVGSGTQYF. The rearrangement joins TRBV19 to TRBJ2-5; D uncertain. Per the germline V gene, CDR1 is LNHDA and CDR2 is SQIVND (reference sequence). Trimming took off 6 bases at V and 7 bases at J, with 18 bases between the two ends. This CDR3 is 14 amino acids long.

This chain links TRBV19 with TRBJ2-6, with D possibly TRBD2 on 5 matching bases. The V end lost 10 bases, the J end lost 0 bases, and 19 bases lay between the germline ends. Germline values: CDR1 LNHDA, CDR2 SQIVND (reference sequence). The CDR3 covers 17 residues. The CDR3 bases are TGTGCCACCACAATGGGGAGTTTTACCTCTGGGGCCAACGTCCTGACTTTC. Encoded protein: CATTMGSFTSGANVLTF.

The chain recombines TRBV7-2 with TRBJ2-3; 10 bases agree with TRBD2. The CDR3 runs to 16 residues. Trimming took 3 bases from V and 6 from J; bases not matched to a gene: 9. Germline values: CDR1 SGHTA, CDR2 FQGNSA. The CDR3 DNA follows: TGTGCCAGCAGCTTGTGGGGACTAGCGCGGGGGGATACGCAGTATTTT. This sequence encodes CASSLWGLARGDTQYF.

This sequence joins TRBV18 and TRBJ2-1, with 14 bases matching TRBD2. The V gene's germline CDR1 is KGHSH and CDR2 LQKENI. V shed 2 bases, J shed 6 bases, and the junction held 0 bases outside the gene matches. The CDR3 runs 15 residues. The CDR3 region is CASSPGTSGSNEQFF. Here the CDR3 DNA reads TGTGCCAGCTCACCAGGGACTAGCGGGAGCAATGAGCAGTTCTTC.

The chain uses TRBV3-1 (or the pseudogene TRBV3-2) and TRBJ1-1, with D tentatively TRBD1 (6 bases). Germline CDR1 reads LGHDT; CDR2 reads YNNKEL (reference sequence). Deletions cut 1 base from V and 4 bases from J, with 13 bases between. The CDR3 extends over 15 amino acids. The chain's CDR3 is CASSQGQGWGTEAFF. CDR3 DNA sequence: TGTGCCAGCAGCCAAGGTCAGGGGTGGGGCACTGAAGCTTTCTTT.

The chain combines TRBV7-6 with TRBJ2-5; D is perhaps TRBD1 (6 bases). V was pared by 4 bases and J by 2 bases, with 14 bases between. The CDR3 consists of 15 residues. CDR1 and CDR2 (germline): SGHVS, FNYEAQ. CDR3 protein: CASSSNPGQQETQYF. The CDR3 DNA is TGTGCCAGCAGCTCCAACCCGGGACAACAAGAGACCCAGTACTTC.

V usage is TRBV24-1 and J usage is TRBJ1-5, with a tentative D call TRBD1 (5 bases). This CDR3 has 15 residues. Germline lookup yields CDR1 KGHDR and CDR2 SFDVKD. Trimming removed 5 bases from V and 6 bases from J, with 16 bases in between. The DNA for the CDR3 is TGTGCCACCAGTGCCCCCGGGAGGGGTACTCAGCCCCAGCATTTT. This codes for CATSAPGRGTQPQHF.

The genes are TRBV12-2 and TRBJ2-1; the table's D call, TRBD2, was not checked against the DNA. TRBV12-2 is tagged as a pseudogene. The CDR3 is 15 amino acids. This CDR3 is CASRLGPSGRNEQFF. In DNA, the CDR3 is TGTGCAAGTCGCTTAGGTCCTAGCGGGAGGAATGAGCAGTTCTTC.

This clone turned up a few times. The V and J genes are TRBV2 and TRBJ1-1, with a tentative D call TRBD1 (6 bases). The germline V gene has CDR1 SNHLY and CDR2 FYNNEI. The CDR3 contains 13 residues. V shed 6 bases and J shed 2 bases, with 10 bases lying between them. The CDR3 DNA sequence: TGTGCCAGCAGCCCGGGGACAAACACTGAAGCTTTCTTT. This codes for CASSPGTNTEAFF.

The chain employs TRBV9 and TRBJ2-1; 10 bases map to TRBD2. The CDR3 runs to 17 residues. Germline assignment: CDR1 SGDLS and CDR2 YYNGEE. Losses at the gene ends were 0 bases for V and 7 bases for J; bases not matched to a gene: 10. The chain's CDR3 is CASSVGLAGAGRNEQFF. Written as DNA, the CDR3 is TGTGCCAGCAGCGTAGGGCTAGCGGGGGCAGGTAGGAATGAGCAGTTCTTC.

V and J are TRBV5-4 and TRBJ1-2; 8 bases align to TRBD1. CDR3 length equals 15 residues. Trimming cost V 4 bases and J 1 base; bases outside gene matches: 6. Germline CDR1 reads SGHNT; CDR2 reads YYREEE (reference sequence). The DNA for the CDR3 is TGTGCCAGCAGCCAAAACAGGGGGTATAACTATGGCTACACCTTC. The encoded protein is CASSQNRGYNYGYTF. The full variable domain, with the rest looked up from reference TRBV5-4 and TRBJ1-2, is ETGVTQSPTHLIKTRGQQVTLRCSSQSGHNTVSWYQQALGQGPQFIFQYYREEENGRGNFPPRFSGLQFPNYSSELNVNALELDDSALYLCASSQNRGYNYGYTFGSGTRLTVV.

Notes on this clone: This sample also contains other DNA sequences that code for the same CDR3. This rearrangement joins TRBV29-1 to TRBJ1-2; 10 nucleotides agree with TRBD1. The V gene end was trimmed by 4 bases and the J gene end by 5 bases; junction bases not matched to a gene: 4. Germline loops: CDR1 SQVTM, CDR2 ANQGSEA. This CDR3 comprises 13 residues. CDR3 DNA sequence: TGCAGCGTTGTGAGGACAGGGGGGTATGGCTACACCTTC. It codes for CSVVRTGGYGYTF.

In this sample, this clone turned up once. This chain uses TRBV7-2 with TRBJ2-1, with 10 nucleotides matching TRBD2. Germline-derived CDR1 and CDR2 are SGHTA and FQGNSA. The CDR3 runs to 15 residues. V trimming: 3 bases; J trimming: 3 bases; junction bases outside the gene matches: 2. As DNA, the CDR3 is TGTGCCAGCAGCTTCGGGACTAGCGACTACAATGAGCAGTTCTTC. Amino acids: CASSFGTSDYNEQFF.

The count of this clone is one. This chain connects TRBV19 to TRBJ1-2; a weak D match, TRBD1 (6 bases). CDR1 and CDR2 (germline): LNHDA, SQIVND (reference sequence). This CDR3 spans 13 amino acids. V lost 6 bases to trimming and J lost 4 bases, with 12 bases between them. The CDR3 DNA follows: TGTGCCAGTAGGAGGACAGACTTCTATGGCTACACCTTC. Protein product: CASRRTDFYGYTF.

The chain carries TRBV20-1 and TRBJ1-3, with D maybe TRBD1 (5 bases). The CDR3 runs to 16 residues. Germline V gene data show CDR1 as DFQATT and CDR2 as SNEGSKA (reference sequence). Trimming left V 3 bases short and J 0 bases short, with 15 bases between. This CDR3 is CSASRGGSPSGNTIYF. In nucleotides, the CDR3 is TGCAGTGCTAGTCGCGGGGGGTCCCCCTCTGGAAACACCATATATTTT.

The genes are TRBV5-1 and TRBJ2-2; TRBD1 agrees at 9 bases. The CDR3 consists of 16 residues. Germline CDR1 is SGHRS and CDR2 is YFSETQ. J was trimmed by 2 bases and V by 4 bases; bases with no gene match: 6. The CDR3 protein is CASSLWTGANTGELFF. The CDR3 DNA sequence: TGCGCCAGCAGCCTGTGGACAGGGGCAAACACCGGGGAGCTGTTTTTT.

J is TRBJ2-5 and V is TRBV4-1, with 9 bases that match TRBD2. The V gene's germline CDR1 is MGHRA and CDR2 YSYEKL. J lost 5 bases, V lost 0 bases, and 16 bases had no gene match. The CDR3 covers 19 residues. DNA for the CDR3: TGCGCCAGCAGCCAAGAATATCAAGGGGCTAGCGGGGAGCGGGAGACCCAGTACTTC. Its translation: CASSQEYQGASGERETQYF.

V is TRBV10-3 and J is TRBJ2-1; TRBD2 agrees at 8 bases. V was pared by 6 bases and J by 6 bases, with 10 bases of the junction left unmatched. Germline assignment: CDR1 ENHRY and CDR2 SYGVKD. The CDR3 covers 15 residues. This CDR3 is CAIRGGSGASNEQFF. The CDR3 nucleotides are TGTGCCATCAGGGGGGGTAGCGGGGCCTCCAATGAGCAGTTCTTC.

This CDR3 is CASNLSGRPLGQYF. The CDR3 region has the DNA TGTGCCAGCAACCTTAGCGGGAGGCCCTTAGGGCAGTACTTC. The rearrangement uses TRBV28 and TRBJ2-7; TRBD2 matches at 10 bases. In germline, CDR1 is MDHEN, CDR2 SYDVKM. V gave up 7 bases and J gave up 9 bases; unmatched junction bases: 12. The CDR3 loop spans 14 amino acids.

This chain uses TRBV11-3 with TRBJ2-2; 7 bases fit TRBD2. V lost 3 bases and J lost 0; bases outside the gene matches: 4. The CDR3 is 16 amino acids. Germline V gene sequence: CDR1 SGHNT, CDR2 YENEEA. CDR3 sequence: CASSLLAGANTGELFF. The DNA of the CDR3 is TGTGCCAGCAGCTTGCTGGCGGGGGCGAACACCGGGGAGCTGTTTTTT.